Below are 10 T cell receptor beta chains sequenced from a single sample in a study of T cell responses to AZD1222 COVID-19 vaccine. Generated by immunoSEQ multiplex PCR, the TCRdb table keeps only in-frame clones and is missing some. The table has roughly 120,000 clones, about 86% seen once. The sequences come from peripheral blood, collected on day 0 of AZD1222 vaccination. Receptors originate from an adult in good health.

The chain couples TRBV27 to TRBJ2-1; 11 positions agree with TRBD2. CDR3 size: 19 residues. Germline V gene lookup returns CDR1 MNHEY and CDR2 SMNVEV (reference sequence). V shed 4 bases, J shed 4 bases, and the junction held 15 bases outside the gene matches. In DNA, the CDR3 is TGTGCCAGCAGTTCTACGACAGTGTCCGGGACTAGCGGTTACAATGAGCAGTTCTTC. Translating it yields CASSSTTVSGTSGYNEQFF.

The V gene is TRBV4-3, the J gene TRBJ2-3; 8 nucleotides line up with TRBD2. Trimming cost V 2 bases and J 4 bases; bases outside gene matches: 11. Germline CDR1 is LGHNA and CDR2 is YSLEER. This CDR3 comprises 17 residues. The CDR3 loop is CASSQQPGTSGADTQYF. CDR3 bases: TGCGCCAGCAGCCAACAACCCGGGACTAGTGGCGCAGATACGCAGTATTTT.

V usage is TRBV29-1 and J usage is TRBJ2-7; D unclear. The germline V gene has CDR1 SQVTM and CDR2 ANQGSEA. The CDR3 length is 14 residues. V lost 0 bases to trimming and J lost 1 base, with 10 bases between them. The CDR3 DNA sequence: TGCAGCGTTGAAGAGACGGACGGGTCCTACGAGCAGTACTTC. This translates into CSVEETDGSYEQYF.

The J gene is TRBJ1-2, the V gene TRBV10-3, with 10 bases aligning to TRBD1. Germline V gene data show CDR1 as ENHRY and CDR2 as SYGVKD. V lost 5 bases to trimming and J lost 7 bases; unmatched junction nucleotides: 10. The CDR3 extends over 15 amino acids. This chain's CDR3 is CAISPTGTGEGGYTF. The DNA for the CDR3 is TGTGCCATCAGTCCCACCGGGACAGGGGAGGGTGGCTACACCTTC.

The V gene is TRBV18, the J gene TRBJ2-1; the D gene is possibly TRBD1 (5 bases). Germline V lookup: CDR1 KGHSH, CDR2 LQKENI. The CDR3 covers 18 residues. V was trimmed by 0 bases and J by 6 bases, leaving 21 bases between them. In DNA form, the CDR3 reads TGTGCCAGCTCACCACCGCTTGGGGCGGCCCTCAGATTCAATGAGCAGTTCTTC. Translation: CASSPPLGAALRFNEQFF.

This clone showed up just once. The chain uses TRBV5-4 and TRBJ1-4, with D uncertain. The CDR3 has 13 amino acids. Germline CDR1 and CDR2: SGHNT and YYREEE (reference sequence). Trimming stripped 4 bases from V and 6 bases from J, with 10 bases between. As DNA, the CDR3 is TGTGCCAGCAGCAACCGTAGTGATGAAAAACTGTTTTTT. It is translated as CASSNRSDEKLFF.

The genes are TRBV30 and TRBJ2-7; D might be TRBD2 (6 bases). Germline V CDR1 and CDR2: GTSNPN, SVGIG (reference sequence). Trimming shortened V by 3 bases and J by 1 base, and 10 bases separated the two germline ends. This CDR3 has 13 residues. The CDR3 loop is CAWSGRGSYEQYF. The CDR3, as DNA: TGTGCCTGGAGCGGGAGAGGTTCCTACGAGCAGTACTTC. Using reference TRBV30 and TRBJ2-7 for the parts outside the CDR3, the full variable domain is SQTIHQWPATLVQPVGSPLSLECTVEGTSNPNLYWYRQAAGRGLQLLFYSVGIGQISSEVPQNLSASRPQDRQFILSSKKLLLSDSGFYLCAWSGRGSYEQYFGPGTRLTVT.

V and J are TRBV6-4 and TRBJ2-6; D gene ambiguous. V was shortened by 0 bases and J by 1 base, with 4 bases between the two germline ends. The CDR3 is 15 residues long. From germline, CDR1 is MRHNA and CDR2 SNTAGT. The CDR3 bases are TGTGCCAGCAGTGACTCGACATCTGGGGCCAACGTCCTGACTTTC. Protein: CASSDSTSGANVLTF.

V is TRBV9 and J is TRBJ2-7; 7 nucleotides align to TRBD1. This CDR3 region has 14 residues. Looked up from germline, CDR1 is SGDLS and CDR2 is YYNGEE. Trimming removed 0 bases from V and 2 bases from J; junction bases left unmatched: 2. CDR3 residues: CASSVAGTAYEQYF. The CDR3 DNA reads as TGTGCCAGCAGCGTAGCTGGGACAGCCTACGAGCAGTACTTC.

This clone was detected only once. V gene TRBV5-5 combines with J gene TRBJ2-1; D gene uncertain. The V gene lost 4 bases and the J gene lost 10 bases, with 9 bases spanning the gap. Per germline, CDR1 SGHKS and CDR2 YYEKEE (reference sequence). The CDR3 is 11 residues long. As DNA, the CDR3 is TGTGCCAGCAGCCTCGCGCCGGAGCAGTTCTTC. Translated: CASSLAPEQFF.